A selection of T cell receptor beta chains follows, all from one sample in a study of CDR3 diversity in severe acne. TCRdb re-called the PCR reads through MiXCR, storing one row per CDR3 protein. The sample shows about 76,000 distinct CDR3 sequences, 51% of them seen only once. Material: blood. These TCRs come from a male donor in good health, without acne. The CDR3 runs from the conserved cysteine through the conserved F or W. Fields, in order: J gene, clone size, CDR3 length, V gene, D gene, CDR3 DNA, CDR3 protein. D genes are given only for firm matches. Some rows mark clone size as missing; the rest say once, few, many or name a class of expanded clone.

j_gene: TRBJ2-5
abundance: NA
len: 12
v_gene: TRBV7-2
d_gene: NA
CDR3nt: TGTGCCAGCAGGTTTACTCCAGAGACCCAGTACTTC
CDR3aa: CASRFTPETQYF

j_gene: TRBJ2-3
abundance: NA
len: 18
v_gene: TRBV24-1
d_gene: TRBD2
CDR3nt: TGTGCCACCAGTGATTCACGGACTAGCGGGAGGGGCACAGATACGCAGTATTTT
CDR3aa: CATSDSRTSGRGTDTQYF

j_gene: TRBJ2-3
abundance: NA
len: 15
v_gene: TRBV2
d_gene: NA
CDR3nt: TGTGCCAGCAGTTACGCGGCTAGCCACGCGGCCACGCAGTATTTT
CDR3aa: CASSYAASHAATQYF

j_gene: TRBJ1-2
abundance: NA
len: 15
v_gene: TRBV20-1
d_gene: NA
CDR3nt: TGCAGTGCAGTTCCTGACAGGCTAAAGGACTATGGCTACACCTTC
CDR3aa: CSAVPDRLKDYGYTF

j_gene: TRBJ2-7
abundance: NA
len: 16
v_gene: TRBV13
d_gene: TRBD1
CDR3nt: TGTGCCAGCAGCACCAGGAATCGGGACAGGGCCTACGAGCAGTACTTC
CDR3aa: CASSTRNRDRAYEQYF

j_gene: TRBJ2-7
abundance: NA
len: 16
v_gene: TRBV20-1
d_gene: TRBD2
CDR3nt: TGCAGTGCTGTCCGAGGACTAGCGGGAGGTACCTACGAGCAGTACTTC
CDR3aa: CSAVRGLAGGTYEQYF

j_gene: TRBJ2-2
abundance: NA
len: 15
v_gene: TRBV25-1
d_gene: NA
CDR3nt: TGTGCCAGCAGTTACTCTCCGACCGCCACCGGGGAGCTGTTTTTT
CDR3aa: CASSYSPTATGELFF

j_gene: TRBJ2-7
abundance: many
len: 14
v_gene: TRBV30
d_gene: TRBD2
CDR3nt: TGTGCCTGGACAGCCGGGACTAGAACCTACGAGCAGTACTTC
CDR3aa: CAWTAGTRTYEQYF

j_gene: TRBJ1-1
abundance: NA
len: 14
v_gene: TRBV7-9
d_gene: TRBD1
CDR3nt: TGTGCCAGCAGTCGTACAGGGGGAATCACTGAAGCTTTCTTT
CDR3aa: CASSRTGGITEAFF

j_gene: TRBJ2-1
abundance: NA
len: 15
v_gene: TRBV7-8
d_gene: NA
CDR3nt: TGTGCCAGCAGCCTAAACGGAGACATGCGACATGAGCAGTTCTTC
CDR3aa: CASSLNGDMRHEQFF

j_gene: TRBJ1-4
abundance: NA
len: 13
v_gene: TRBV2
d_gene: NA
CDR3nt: TGTGCCAGCAGTGTCGGAGGGGCTGAAAAACTGTTTTTT
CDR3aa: CASSVGGAEKLFF

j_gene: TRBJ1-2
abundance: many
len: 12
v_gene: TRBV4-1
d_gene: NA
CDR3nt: TGCGCCAGCAGCGAAGTCTCATATGGCTACACCTTC
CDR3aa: CASSEVSYGYTF

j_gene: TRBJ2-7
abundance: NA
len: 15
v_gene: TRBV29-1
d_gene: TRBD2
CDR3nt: TGCAGCGTTGCACCGGGACTAGCGGGTACTTACGAGCAGTACTTC
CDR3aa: CSVAPGLAGTYEQYF

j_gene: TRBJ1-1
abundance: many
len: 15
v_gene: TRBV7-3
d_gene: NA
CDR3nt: TGTGCCAGCAGCCCCATACCTGGGGCTAACACTGAAGCTTTCTTT
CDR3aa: CASSPIPGANTEAFF

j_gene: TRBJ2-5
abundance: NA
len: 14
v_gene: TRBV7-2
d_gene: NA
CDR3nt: TGTGCCAGCAGCGGTCGGACCGCAAGAGAGACCCAGTACTTC
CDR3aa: CASSGRTARETQYF

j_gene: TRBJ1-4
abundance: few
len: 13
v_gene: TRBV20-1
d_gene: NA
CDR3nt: TGCAGTGCTAGCGGACAGTATAATGAAAAACTGTTTTTT
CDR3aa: CSASGQYNEKLFF

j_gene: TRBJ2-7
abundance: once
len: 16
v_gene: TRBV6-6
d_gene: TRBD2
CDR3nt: TGTGCCAGCAGTTACTCGGGACTAGCGCATCGCTACGAGCAGTACTTC
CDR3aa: CASSYSGLAHRYEQYF

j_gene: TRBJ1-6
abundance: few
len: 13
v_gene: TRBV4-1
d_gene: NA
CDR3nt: TGTGCCAGCAGCCAAGAGGAAGATTCACCCCTCCACTTT
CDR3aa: CASSQEEDSPLHF

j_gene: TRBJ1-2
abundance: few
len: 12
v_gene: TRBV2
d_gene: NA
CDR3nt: TGTGCCAGCAAGTTGGCGGTGGATGGCTACACCTTC
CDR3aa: CASKLAVDGYTF

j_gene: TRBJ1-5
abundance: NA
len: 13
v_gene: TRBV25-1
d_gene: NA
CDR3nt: TGTGCCAGCAGTGAGGCAGCTAATCAGCCCCAGCATTTT
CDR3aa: CASSEAANQPQHF

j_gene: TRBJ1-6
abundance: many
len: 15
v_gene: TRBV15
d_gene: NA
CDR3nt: TGTGCCACCAGCAGAGACCGCGGGTCCCGGTCACCCCTCCACTTT
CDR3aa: CATSRDRGSRSPLHF

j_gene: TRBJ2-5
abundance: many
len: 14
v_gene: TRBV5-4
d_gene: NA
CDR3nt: TGTGCCAGCAGCTTGGGGGGTAGGGAAGTGACCCAGTACTTC
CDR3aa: CASSLGGREVTQYF

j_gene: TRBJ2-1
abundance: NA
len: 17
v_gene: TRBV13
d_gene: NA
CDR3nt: TGTGCCAGCCACAATACCCTATCGACCGGAAGCCCCGATGAGCGGTTCTTC
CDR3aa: CASHNTLSTGSPDERFF

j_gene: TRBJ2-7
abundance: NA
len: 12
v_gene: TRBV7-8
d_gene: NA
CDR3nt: TGTGCCAGCAACGTGGACCCTTACGAGCAGTACTTC
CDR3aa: CASNVDPYEQYF

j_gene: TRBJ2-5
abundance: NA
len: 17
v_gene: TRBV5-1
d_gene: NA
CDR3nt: TGCGCCAGCAGCGAAATTACAGGGGGGGCCTACAATGAGACCCAGTACTTC
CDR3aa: CASSEITGGAYNETQYF

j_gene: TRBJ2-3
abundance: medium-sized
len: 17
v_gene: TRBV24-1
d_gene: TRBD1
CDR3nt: TGTGCCACCAGTGATCCGACCACAGGGGCGGTAGGAGATACGCAGTATTTT
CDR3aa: CATSDPTTGAVGDTQYF